This TCR beta chain was documented in a study of T cell responses to AZD1222 COVID-19 vaccine. Study-wide findings and caveats: Baseline seropositivity characterized only a handful of AZD1222 recipients.

Repertoires were generated with immunoSEQ multiplex PCR, while TCRdb's copy carries only in-frame clones and drops some. The data hold approximately 100,000 clones, with roughly 88% observed a single time. On this clone itself: The antigen remains unidentified.

V trimming: 5 bases; J trimming: 5 bases; junction bases outside the gene matches: 7. The V gene's germline CDR1 is MDHEN and CDR2 SYDVKM. This CDR3 region has 14 residues. The origin of this receptor is an adult in good health. The sample in question was peripheral blood, obtained on day 0 of AZD1222 vaccination. The chain has TRBV28 and TRBJ1-1, with 8 bases matching TRBD1. CDR3 DNA: TGTGCCAGCAGTGTCTCGACAGGGGTTACTGAAGCTTTCTTT. Protein sequence: CASSVSTGVTEAFF. Based on the CDR3 plus reference TRBV28 and TRBJ1-1, the full variable domain is DVKVTQSSRYLVKRTGEKVFLECVQDMDHENMFWYRQDPGLGLRLIYFSYDVKMKEKGDIPEGYSVSREKKERFSLILESASTNQTSMYLCASSVSTGVTEAFFGQGTRLTVV.